These T cell receptor beta chains were read from a single sample in a study of metastatic and nonmetastatic thyroid tumors. TCRdb recomputed clones from the PCR reads via MiXCR. Altogether around 89,000 clones are present, 14% to 15% being singletons, with the ten largest covering 3.6%. Specimen: blood. The receptors originated from a female donor with papillary thyroid cancer or a benign thyroid nodule (not recorded which). Some clones in this sample may be carry-over from other donors' samples. Each CDR3 is given with its conserved first and last residue. Each record gives: V gene, J gene, D gene, clone size, CDR3 protein, CDR3 DNA. D genes are given only for firm matches. Expanded clones get a size class; other rows say once, few or many, or leave the size out.

TRBV11-3	TRBJ2-7	.	many	CASSLGPGGQRDEQYF	TGTGCCAGCAGCTTAGGCCCCGGAGGGCAGAGGGACGAGCAGTACTTC
TRBV5-1	TRBJ2-1	.	many	CASSFEGQGSYNEQFF	TGCGCCAGCAGCTTCGAGGGGCAGGGTTCCTACAATGAGCAGTTCTTC
TRBV6-1	TRBJ1-6	.	few	CASTPLHAYSPLHF	TGTGCCAGTACTCCTCTACATGCTTATTCACCCCTCCACTTT
TRBV4-2	TRBJ2-2	TRBD1	.	CASSFGTGVTGELFF	TGTGCCAGCAGCTTCGGGACAGGGGTCACCGGGGAGCTGTTTTTT
TRBV7-9	TRBJ1-2	.	many	CASSSILGQRQGSYGYTF	TGTGCCAGCAGCTCCATTTTGGGGCAACGGCAGGGGTCCTATGGCTACACCTTC
TRBV5-1	TRBJ2-1	TRBD2	many	CASRATSEIYNEQFF	TGCGCCAGCAGAGCTACTAGCGAAATTTACAATGAGCAGTTCTTC
TRBV12-3/TRBV12-4	TRBJ2-7	TRBD2	many	CASSLKAGASYEQYF	TGTGCCAGCAGTTTAAAAGCGGGGGCCTCCTACGAGCAGTACTTC
TRBV6-2/TRBV6-3	TRBJ2-5	TRBD1	many	CASSRPGQGQETQYF	TGTGCCAGCAGCCGACCCGGACAGGGCCAAGAGACCCAGTACTTC
TRBV27	TRBJ2-1	.	many	CASSLEVGALHNEQFF	TGTGCCAGCAGTTTAGAGGTAGGGGCTCTACACAATGAGCAGTTCTTC
TRBV15	TRBJ1-4	.	many	CATSIKIGGGGREKLFF	TGTGCCACCAGCATCAAGATAGGCGGCGGAGGTCGGGAAAAACTGTTTTTT
TRBV28	TRBJ1-1	.	few	CASSSSGGLNTEAFF	TGTGCCAGCAGCTCCTCTGGAGGTCTGAACACTGAAGCTTTCTTT
TRBV3-1	TRBJ2-3	TRBD1	many	CASSQDGTGGTDTQYF	TGTGCCAGCAGCCAAGATGGAACAGGGGGCACAGATACGCAGTATTTT
TRBV6-1	TRBJ2-7	.	many	CASSVPRPDSYEQYF	TGTGCCAGCAGCGTTCCACGGCCAGACTCCTACGAGCAGTACTTC
TRBV28	TRBJ2-3	.	many	CASSLLPPEGANTQYF	TGTGCCAGCAGTTTATTGCCTCCTGAAGGCGCCAATACGCAGTATTTT
TRBV28	TRBJ1-1	.	medium-sized	CASSFGSTEAFF	TGTGCCAGCAGTTTCGGCAGCACTGAAGCTTTCTTT
TRBV9	TRBJ2-1	TRBD2	many	CASSVSPSGQDEQFF	TGTGCCAGCAGCGTTTCGCCTAGCGGGCAGGATGAGCAGTTCTTC
TRBV9	TRBJ2-3	.	many	CASGREEGTQYF	TGTGCCAGCGGACGGGAAGAGGGTACGCAGTATTTT
TRBV20-1	TRBJ1-2	.	many	CSARDYTGYGYTF	TGCAGTGCTAGAGATTACACCGGGTATGGCTACACCTTC
TRBV29-1	TRBJ2-7	TRBD1	many	CSVEDPKTGEYEQYF	TGCAGCGTTGAAGACCCTAAGACAGGGGAATACGAGCAGTACTTC
TRBV20-1	TRBJ1-4	.	.	CIVGGEGEKLFF	TGCATCGTAGGGGGGGAGGGCGAAAAACTGTTCTTT
TRBV30	TRBJ1-2	.	many	CAWSQSYGYTF	TGTGCCTGGAGTCAGTCCTATGGCTACACCTTC
TRBV4-1	TRBJ2-7	.	many	CASSPQQGPSIYEQYF	TGCGCCAGCAGCCCCCAACAGGGCCCCTCGATCTACGAGCAGTACTTC
TRBV5-1	TRBJ1-2	.	.	CASSLGAQLFNYCYTF	TGCGCCAGTAGCTTGGGTGCACAACTTTTTAACTATTGCTACACCTTC
TRBV6-1	TRBJ2-3	.	many	CASTASTRQGTDTQYF	TGTGCCAGCACAGCCTCAACACGGCAGGGCACAGATACGCAGTATTTT
TRBV2	TRBJ1-6	.	.	CASSVQRTGGTLHF	TGTGCCAGCAGTGTTCAGAGAACCGGGGGAACCCTCCACTTT
TRBV4-2	TRBJ2-2	.	many	CASSQEGWGHTAGELFF	TGTGCCAGCAGCCAAGAAGGCTGGGGACATACTGCCGGGGAGCTGTTTTTT
TRBV10-2	TRBJ1-6	.	many	CASSEGEGPPLHF	TGCGCCAGCAGTGAGGGAGAGGGACCACCCCTCCACTTT